These 20 T cell receptor beta chains share one sample of origin, sequenced in a study of regulatory T cells in long-lasting Graves disease. Time point here: newly diagnosed GD, antithyroid drugs for less than 3 months. TCR sequences were obtained from RNA taken from PBMCs. Researchers made TCR beta libraries by using iRepertoire HTBI primers and running Arm-PCR on CDR3 regions. TCRdb analysed the multiplex PCR reads with MiXCR anew, one entry per CDR3 protein. The sample carries some 400,000 distinct CDR3 sequences, around 14% recorded once. This sample also appeared in a second study, on T cells in Graves' hyperthyroidism and ophthalmopathy.

This sample comprised peripheral blood mononuclear cells (PBMCs), obtained at new diagnosis, from a patient treated with antithyroid drugs. These receptors were obtained from a woman in her twenties or thirties with Graves disease.

This rearrangement joins TRBV11-2 to TRBJ1-4; TRBD1 agrees at 8 bases. The V segment lost 5 bases and the J segment 8 bases; nucleotides outside the gene matches: 7. The germline V gene encodes CDR1 SGHAT and CDR2 FQNNGV. The CDR3 runs 14 residues. The CDR3 DNA reads as TGTGCCAGCAGCCCGCGACAGGGGATGGAAAAACTGTTTTTT. It translates to CASSPRQGMEKLFF.

This clonotype was counted at least ten times. The genes are TRBV5-1 and TRBJ2-1; 9 bases are shared with TRBD2. The CDR3 has 15 residues. CDR1 SGHRS and CDR2 YFSETQ come from the germline V gene. J lost 5 bases, V lost 1 base, and 4 bases had no gene match. The CDR3: CASSLIVAGDNEQFF. The CDR3 DNA sequence: TGCGCCAGCAGCTTGATAGTAGCGGGGGACAATGAGCAGTTCTTC. Looking up the rest from reference TRBV5-1 and TRBJ2-1 gives the full variable domain: KAGVTQTPRYLIKTRGQQVTLSCSPISGHRSVSWYQQTPGQGLQFLFEYFSETQRNKGNFPGRFSGRQFSNSRSEMNVSTLELGDSALYLCASSLIVAGDNEQFFGPGTRLTVL.

This clonotype was detected many times. The chain employs TRBV20-1 and TRBJ2-4; 14 bases match TRBD2. J lost 6 bases, V lost 5 bases, and 6 bases had no gene match. The CDR3 is 15 amino acids. Germline V CDR1 and CDR2: DFQATT, SNEGSKA (reference sequence). CDR3 sequence: CSACPGTSGGNIQYF. CDR3 sequence (DNA): TGCAGTGCTTGTCCCGGGACTAGCGGGGGAAACATTCAGTACTTC.

V and J are TRBV28 and TRBJ2-2; 7 bases line up with TRBD1. The V gene end was trimmed by 4 bases and the J gene end by 5 bases; junction bases not matched to a gene: 10. Germline values: CDR1 MDHEN, CDR2 SYDVKM. The CDR3 runs 16 residues. This CDR3 reads CASSSSGTAKTGELFF. For the CDR3, the DNA is TGTGCCAGCAGTTCCTCCGGGACAGCCAAGACCGGGGAGCTGTTTTTT.

The DNA for the CDR3 is TGTGCCACCAGTGATGACAGGTACTCACCCCTCCACTTT. It yields the protein CATSDDRYSPLHF. The chain is built from TRBV24-1 and TRBJ1-6; D may be TRBD1 (6 bases). This CDR3 has 13 residues. Germline V lookup: CDR1 KGHDR, CDR2 SFDVKD. V was clipped by 3 bases and J by 10 bases, with 9 bases between them.

This clonotype has at least ten counts. V is TRBV3-1 and J is TRBJ2-3; weak D call: TRBD1 (6 bases). Germline V lookup: CDR1 LGHDT, CDR2 YNNKEL (reference sequence). V shed 8 bases and J shed 8 bases, with 20 bases lying between them. The CDR3 length is 14 residues. The CDR3 is CASSTGSGRGTQYF. The CDR3 DNA reads as TGTGCCAGCTCCACAGGGTCAGGCCGGGGTACGCAGTATTTT.

This clonotype was seen just once. Possible read error: a much larger clone is one base away. The V call is TRBV5-5, the J call TRBJ2-7; 9 nucleotides line up with TRBD1. The CDR3 consists of 16 residues. Germline-derived CDR1 and CDR2 are SGHKS and YYEKEE (reference sequence). The V and J ends lost 3 bases and 4 bases, in that order; junction bases with no gene match: 11. CDR3 DNA: TGTGCCAGCAGCTCCGGACAGGGGCCATCTTCGTACGAGCAGTACTTC. Its protein is CASSSGQGPSSYEQYF.

The chain joins TRBV11-2 to TRBJ1-2, with D possibly TRBD1 on 6 matching bases. This CDR3 has 15 residues. Trimming removed 5 bases at V and 7 bases at J, with 20 bases between. Per the germline V gene, CDR1 is SGHAT and CDR2 is FQNNGV. The CDR3 bases are TGTGCCAGCAGCGTCGGAGATGGGGGGCGAATTGGCTACACCTTC. This sequence encodes CASSVGDGGRIGYTF.

V and J are TRBV7-9 and TRBJ1-5; D gene unclear. The germline CDR1 and CDR2 sequences are SEHNR and FQNEAQ (reference sequence). CDR3 length: 14 amino acids. The V end was cut by 4 bases, the J end by 4 bases, with 11 bases between. This chain's CDR3 is CASSSPGRNQPQHF. The DNA of the CDR3 is TGTGCCAGCAGCTCTCCGGGTAGGAATCAGCCCCAGCATTTT. Together with reference TRBV7-9 and TRBJ1-5, the CDR3 gives the full variable domain: DTGVSQNPRHKITKRGQNVTFRCDPISEHNRLYWYRQTLGQGPEFLTYFQNEAQLEKSRLLSDRFSAERPKGSFSTLEIQRTEQGDSAMYLCASSSPGRNQPQHFGDGTRLSIL.

There are many counts of this clonotype. V is TRBV11-2 and J is TRBJ1-1; no clear D. The V gene's germline CDR1 is SGHAT and CDR2 FQNNGV. The CDR3 totals 14 residues. V lost 3 bases, J lost 4 bases, and 12 bases lay in between. Here the CDR3 reads CASSFGSRGTEAFF. In DNA, the CDR3 is TGTGCCAGCAGCTTTGGTTCCCGGGGCACTGAAGCTTTCTTT.

This clonotype was found a few times. The CDR3 reads CASSLNSAEQFF. The CDR3 nucleotides are TGTGCCAGCAGCCTAAATTCGGCTGAGCAGTTCTTC. This chain connects TRBV11-3 to TRBJ2-1; D gene unclear. The germline V and J ends were trimmed by 5 bases and 9 bases, with 11 bases remaining between them. The length of the CDR3 is 12 residues. Germline V gene data show CDR1 as SGHNT and CDR2 as YENEEA.

This clonotype was found many times. As DNA, the CDR3 is TGTGCCAGCAGCTCTGGGGTGAGCTATGGCTACACCTTC. This codes for CASSSGVSYGYTF. The chain is built from TRBV5-5 and TRBJ1-2; D gene ambiguous. With 3 bases removed from V and 4 bases from J, the gap between germline ends came to 10 bases. The CDR3 is 13 residues long. Germline V lookup: CDR1 SGHKS, CDR2 YYEKEE (reference sequence).

This sequence joins TRBV9 and TRBJ1-6; perhaps TRBD1 as D (6 bases). Germline V CDR1 and CDR2: SGDLS, YYNGEE. The CDR3 runs 15 residues. The V gene lost 0 bases and the J gene lost 9 bases, with 13 bases spanning the gap. For the CDR3, the DNA is TGTGCCAGCAGCGTAGACGGGGGACATGGTTCACCCCTCCACTTT. This translates into CASSVDGGHGSPLHF. Supplemented by reference TRBV9 and TRBJ1-6, the full variable domain reads DSGVTQTPKHLITATGQRVTLRCSPRSGDLSVYWYQQSLDQGLQFLIQYYNGEERAKGNILERFSAQQFPDLHSELNLSSLELGDSALYFCASSVDGGHGSPLHFGNGTRLTVT.

This clonotype has at least ten counts. V is TRBV7-2 and J is TRBJ2-2; D is unresolved. In germline, CDR1 is SGHTA, CDR2 FQGNSA. This CDR3 comprises 13 residues. The germline V and J ends were trimmed by 5 bases and 3 bases, with 7 bases remaining between them. This chain's CDR3 is CASSAADTGELFF. CDR3 DNA sequence: TGTGCCAGCAGCGCAGCTGACACCGGGGAGCTGTTTTTT. Full variable domain (missing parts from reference TRBV7-2 and TRBJ2-2): GAGVSQSPSNKVTEKGKDVELRCDPISGHTALYWYRQSLGQGLEFLIYFQGNSAPDKSGLPSDRFSAERTGGSVSTLTIQRTQQEDSAVYLCASSAADTGELFFGEGSRLTVL.

This clonotype was counted ten times or more. The genes are TRBV12-3 or TRBV12-4 and TRBJ2-6; 7 bases agree with TRBD1. The CDR3 contains 16 residues. V lost 6 bases to trimming and J lost 4 bases; unmatched junction nucleotides: 9. CDR3 loop: CASSPQGPQGANVLTF. DNA of the CDR3: TGTGCCAGCAGCCCACAGGGGCCACAGGGGGCCAACGTCCTGACTTTC.

The V call is TRBV9, the J call TRBJ2-1, with D perhaps TRBD2 (5 bases). V was pared by 0 bases and J by 0 bases, with 13 bases between. CDR1 SGDLS and CDR2 YYNGEE come from the germline V gene. This CDR3 has 17 amino acids. The CDR3 DNA is TGTGCCAGCAGCGTAGAAGCCAGAGGGATCTCCTACAATGAGCAGTTCTTC. This codes for CASSVEARGISYNEQFF.

This clonotype was recorded at least ten times. The genes are TRBV28 and TRBJ2-3, with D possibly matching TRBD2 (5 bases). This CDR3 is built from 13 residues. Germline V gene data show CDR1 as MDHEN and CDR2 as SYDVKM. The ends were cut back, 8 bases at V and 2 bases at J, with 11 bases in the middle. The CDR3 sequence: CASGSQPTDTQYF. CDR3 nucleotides: TGTGCCAGCGGGAGCCAACCCACAGATACGCAGTATTTT.

The gene calls are TRBV5-1 and TRBJ2-5; unclear D gene. The V gene lost 0 bases and the J gene lost 1 base, with 10 bases spanning the gap. In germline, CDR1 is SGHRS, CDR2 YFSETQ. The CDR3 has 15 residues. This CDR3 reads CASSLDPGLQETQYF. For the CDR3, the DNA is TGCGCCAGCAGCTTGGATCCGGGTCTCCAAGAGACCCAGTACTTC.

The sample holds many counts of this clonotype. V usage is TRBV5-1 and J usage is TRBJ1-1; 10 bases fit TRBD1. The V gene's germline CDR1 is SGHRS and CDR2 YFSETQ. Trimming removed 0 bases from V and 4 bases from J; junction bases left unmatched: 6. The CDR3 sequence is 16 residues long. CDR3 region: CASSLVGQGFTTEAFF. CDR3 DNA: TGCGCCAGCAGCTTGGTGGGACAGGGGTTTACCACTGAAGCTTTCTTT. The variable domain in full, completed from reference TRBV5-1 and TRBJ1-1, reads KAGVTQTPRYLIKTRGQQVTLSCSPISGHRSVSWYQQTPGQGLQFLFEYFSETQRNKGNFPGRFSGRQFSNSRSEMNVSTLELGDSALYLCASSLVGQGFTTEAFFGQGTRLTVV.

The chain has TRBV30 and TRBJ2-7, with D unclear. V was trimmed by 4 bases and J by 6 bases, leaving 16 bases between them. This CDR3 comprises 13 residues. The germline V gene encodes CDR1 GTSNPN and CDR2 SVGIG (reference sequence). The CDR3 region is CAWTKALSREQYF. In DNA, the CDR3 is TGTGCCTGGACTAAGGCCCTATCCCGCGAGCAGTACTTC.